The 24 T cell receptor beta chains presented below share a single source sample, sequenced in a study of early T cells in non-severe SARS-CoV-2 infection. TCRdb used MiXCR to reprocess the 5' RACE reads, holding one entry per CDR3 protein. Among about 92,000 distinct CDR3 sequences listed, over 15% were seen once. The sample comprised whole blood. Source of these receptors: an adult who was a healthcare worker with PCR-confirmed SARS-CoV-2 infection or an uninfected control (not recorded which).

This clonotype was detected a few times. This chain uses TRBV7-6 with TRBJ2-1; 7 bases match TRBD2. V was clipped by 6 bases and J by 7 bases; unmatched bases: 9. Germline values: CDR1 SGHVS, CDR2 FNYEAQ. There are 14 residues in the CDR3. The CDR3 DNA follows: TGTGCCAGCAGGGGGGGGATCAGGTTGAATGAGCAGTTCTTC. Its translation is CASRGGIRLNEQFF. Full variable domain (rest looked up from reference TRBV7-6 and TRBJ2-1): GAGVSQSPRYKVTKRGQDVALRCDPISGHVSLYWYRQALGQGPEFLTYFNYEAQQDKSGLPNDRFSAERPEGSISTLTIQRTEQRDSAMYRCASRGGIRLNEQFFGPGTRLTVL.

The chain employs TRBV7-2 and TRBJ2-3; TRBD1 aligns across 9 bases. The germline V gene encodes CDR1 SGHTA and CDR2 FQGNSA. Trimming cost V 5 bases and J 3 bases; bases outside gene matches: 6. This CDR3 has 15 residues. The DNA for the CDR3 is TGTGCCAGCAGCCCCCGGGGACAGGGTACAGATACGCAGTATTTT. Residues: CASSPRGQGTDTQYF.

This chain connects TRBV11-2 to TRBJ2-7; the D gene is possibly TRBD2 (6 bases). From germline, CDR1 is SGHAT and CDR2 FQNNGV. With 5 bases removed from V and 3 bases from J, the gap between germline ends came to 11 bases. CDR3 size: 13 residues. The CDR3 bases are TGTGCCAGCAGCCCCGGGACTGGCTACGAGCAGTACTTC. It codes for CASSPGTGYEQYF.

The sample holds many counts of this clonotype. This chain uses TRBV12-3 or TRBV12-4 with TRBJ1-4, with TRBD1 matching 7 bases. The CDR3 loop spans 14 amino acids. The junction had 12 bases not matched to a gene; V was cut back by 6 bases and J by 11 bases. CDR3 DNA: TGTGCCAGCAGCCTGGCCCAGACAGGGAGTAAACTGTTTTTT. It is translated as CASSLAQTGSKLFF.

The V and J genes are TRBV6-5 and TRBJ2-1; unclear D gene. Trimming pared 6 bases from V and 0 bases from J, leaving 12 bases between. This CDR3 has 15 amino acids. Germline assignment: CDR1 MNHEY and CDR2 SVGAGI. The CDR3 loop reads CASSRDWSSYNEQFF. The CDR3 DNA reads TGTGCCAGCAGCCGTGACTGGAGCTCCTACAATGAGCAGTTCTTC.

This clonotype appeared a few times. This chain uses TRBV7-9 with TRBJ1-2, with 12 positions matching TRBD1. Germline CDR1 is SEHNR and CDR2 is FQNEAQ (reference sequence). This CDR3 contains 15 residues. V was clipped by 4 bases and J by 5 bases; unmatched bases: 5. CDR3: CASSSGTGGVYGYTF. CDR3 DNA sequence: TGTGCCAGCAGCTCCGGGACAGGGGGCGTTTATGGCTACACCTTC.

The chain is built from TRBV3-1 and TRBJ2-6; TRBD1 might be the D (6 bases). In germline, CDR1 is LGHDT, CDR2 YNNKEL (reference sequence). The CDR3 runs to 17 residues. Trimming took off 4 bases at V and 2 bases at J, with 15 bases between the two ends. The CDR3 is CASSLRDPGAGANVLTF. As DNA, the CDR3 is TGTGCCAGCAGCCTCAGAGACCCAGGGGCTGGGGCCAACGTCCTGACTTTC.

This clonotype was picked up many times. V and J are TRBV12-3 or TRBV12-4 and TRBJ1-1; D uncertain. V was clipped by 3 bases and J by 1 base, with 6 bases between them. CDR3 size: 13 residues. The DNA for the CDR3 is TGTGCCAGCAGTTTTCCCGGGAACACTGAAGCTTTCTTT. Protein product: CASSFPGNTEAFF.

In this sample, this clonotype turned up a few times. V gene TRBV28 combines with J gene TRBJ2-3; 9 nucleotides agree with TRBD2. V trimming: 3 bases; J trimming: 3 bases; junction bases outside the gene matches: 4. This CDR3 has 15 amino acids. The germline V gene encodes CDR1 MDHEN and CDR2 SYDVKM. The CDR3 sequence: CASSFGGRATDTQYF. In nucleotides, the CDR3 is TGTGCCAGCAGTTTCGGCGGGAGGGCTACAGATACGCAGTATTTT.

V and J are TRBV30 and TRBJ1-1; no firm D call. V was trimmed by 3 bases and J by 0 bases, leaving 11 bases between them. The CDR3 has 14 residues. Germline CDR1 and CDR2: GTSNPN and SVGIG (reference sequence). The CDR3: CAWSPGPMNTEAFF. The CDR3 bases are TGTGCCTGGAGCCCCGGACCGATGAACACTGAAGCTTTCTTT. Looking up the rest from reference TRBV30 and TRBJ1-1 gives the full variable domain: SQTIHQWPATLVQPVGSPLSLECTVEGTSNPNLYWYRQAAGRGLQLLFYSVGIGQISSEVPQNLSASRPQDRQFILSSKKLLLSDSGFYLCAWSPGPMNTEAFFGQGTRLTVV.

The gene calls are TRBV28 and TRBJ1-5; TRBD1 matches 9 bases. The CDR3 has 16 residues. The V gene's germline CDR1 is MDHEN and CDR2 SYDVKM. V lost 7 bases, J lost 5 bases, and 12 bases stayed unmatched. Here the CDR3 reads CASNVLPGQGYQPQHF. The CDR3 region has the DNA TGTGCCAGCAACGTCCTCCCGGGACAGGGATATCAGCCCCAGCATTTT.

This clonotype was found many times. This sequence joins TRBV6-2 or TRBV6-3 and TRBJ1-5; D is unclear. The V end lost 6 bases, the J end lost 3 bases, and 9 bases lay between the germline ends. The CDR3 runs to 13 residues. Germline CDR1 is MNHEY and CDR2 is SVGEGT. The CDR3 coding sequence is TGTGCCAGCAGCCGACGGTCCAATCAGCCCCAGCATTTT. It codes for CASSRRSNQPQHF.

The chain recombines TRBV10-3 with TRBJ1-2; D perhaps matches TRBD1 (5 bases). Trimming cost V 4 bases and J 6 bases, with 9 bases left between them. Germline V gene data show CDR1 as ENHRY and CDR2 as SYGVKD. The CDR3 totals 12 residues. The CDR3 protein is CAISVGGDGYTF. The CDR3 region has the DNA TGTGCCATCAGTGTCGGGGGAGATGGCTACACCTTC.

This chain connects TRBV28 to TRBJ2-7; TRBD2 agrees at 8 bases. The J segment lost 0 bases and the V segment lost 3 bases, leaving 4 bases of the junction unmatched. There are 15 residues in the CDR3. Germline CDR1 and CDR2: MDHEN and SYDVKM. The CDR3 reads CASSFGGASSYEQYF. CDR3 nucleotide sequence: TGTGCCAGCAGTTTCGGGGGGGCTAGCTCCTACGAGCAGTACTTC. Looking up the rest from reference TRBV28 and TRBJ2-7 gives the full variable domain: DVKVTQSSRYLVKRTGEKVFLECVQDMDHENMFWYRQDPGLGLRLIYFSYDVKMKEKGDIPEGYSVSREKKERFSLILESASTNQTSMYLCASSFGGASSYEQYFGPGTRLTVT.

This chain connects TRBV3-1 to TRBJ2-7; the match to TRBD1 covers 10 bases. From germline, CDR1 is LGHDT and CDR2 YNNKEL (reference sequence). Trimming cost V 4 bases and J 5 bases; bases outside gene matches: 8. This CDR3 comprises 15 residues. CDR3 bases: TGTGCCAGCAGCCGTACCGGGACAGGGGCTGACGAGCAGTACTTC. This translates into CASSRTGTGADEQYF.

This clonotype was seen ten or more times. V is TRBV29-1 and J is TRBJ2-7; D possibly corresponds to TRBD2 (6 bases). Per germline, CDR1 SQVTM and CDR2 ANQGSEA. This CDR3 has 12 amino acids. Trimming shortened V by 4 bases and J by 5 bases, and 12 bases separated the two germline ends. This CDR3 reads CSVAASANEQYF. The CDR3 DNA reads TGCAGCGTTGCGGCTAGCGCAAACGAGCAGTACTTC.

This clonotype appeared a few times. The genes are TRBV7-9 and TRBJ2-3, with 7 positions matching TRBD1. Per germline, CDR1 SEHNR and CDR2 FQNEAQ (reference sequence). The CDR3 is 15 amino acids. The ends lost 3 bases at V and 3 bases at J; junction bases unmatched: 6. Here the CDR3 DNA reads TGTGCCAGCAGCTTTCGACAGGGTAAAACAGATACGCAGTATTTT. Translated: CASSFRQGKTDTQYF.

This clonotype turned up a few times. The chain is built from TRBV5-1 and TRBJ1-4; 8 bases fit TRBD1. CDR3 length: 17 residues. The germline V gene has CDR1 SGHRS and CDR2 YFSETQ. V dropped 2 bases and J dropped 6; count of bases not matched to a gene: 12. DNA of the CDR3: TGCGCCAGCAGCTTTAACGATCGGGACAGGTCTCATGAAAAACTGTTTTTT. It is translated as CASSFNDRDRSHEKLFF.

This chain connects TRBV10-2 to TRBJ2-1, with TRBD1 matching over 7 bases. Per germline, CDR1 WSHSY and CDR2 SAAADI. The J segment lost 5 bases and the V segment lost 5 bases, leaving 15 bases of the junction unmatched. CDR3 length: 17 residues. This CDR3 is CASSRPLTGRTNNEQFF. The CDR3, as DNA: TGCGCCAGCAGTAGACCTCTGACAGGGAGAACAAACAATGAGCAGTTCTTC.

Here the CDR3 reads CSVGTGPGQFF. As DNA, the CDR3 is TGCAGCGTAGGGACGGGTCCAGGGCAGTTCTTC. The chain uses TRBV29-1 and TRBJ2-1, with D perhaps matching TRBD1 or TRBD2 (5 bases each). V was pared by 6 bases and J by 12 bases, with 15 bases between. Germline V gives CDR1 SQVTM, CDR2 ANQGSEA. The CDR3 spans 11 residues.

The chain carries TRBV6-5 and TRBJ2-7; 8 bases line up with TRBD2. There are 13 residues in the CDR3. Per the germline V gene, CDR1 is MNHEY and CDR2 is SVGAGI. V dropped 6 bases and J dropped 6; count of bases not matched to a gene: 7. The CDR3 spells CASRMGLVGEQYF. The CDR3 bases are TGTGCCAGCAGAATGGGACTAGTTGGCGAGCAGTACTTC.

This clonotype was observed at least ten times. This chain connects TRBV19 to TRBJ1-5; D might be TRBD1 (5 bases). This CDR3 is built from 13 residues. Germline lookup yields CDR1 LNHDA and CDR2 SQIVND (reference sequence). V was cut by 10 bases and J by 7 bases, with 17 bases left in between. The CDR3 coding sequence is TGTGCCATCCGAGGCAGGGAAGGACAGCCCCAGCATTTT. Translation gives CAIRGREGQPQHF.

The V gene is TRBV9, the J gene TRBJ1-5, with 8 bases aligning to TRBD1. Germline-derived CDR1 and CDR2 are SGDLS and YYNGEE. Germline trimming cut 3 bases from V and 4 bases from J; bases unmatched to any gene: 6. This CDR3 is built from 15 residues. The CDR3 here is CASSGGTGGNQPQHF. In nucleotides, the CDR3 is TGTGCCAGCAGCGGGGGAACAGGGGGTAATCAGCCCCAGCATTTT.

The CDR3 DNA is TGTGCCAGCAGCTTATGGGGGGGACGTTCCGCCTCCTACGAGCAGTACTTC. As protein: CASSLWGGRSASYEQYF. The rearrangement uses TRBV7-8 and TRBJ2-7; 7 bases are shared with TRBD2. The CDR3 has 17 residues. V lost 2 bases and J lost 0; bases outside the gene matches: 10. The germline gives CDR1 SGHVS, CDR2 FQNEAQ.